This passage covers 25 T cell receptor beta chains from one sample sequenced in a study of Ad26.COV2.S vaccination and SARS-CoV-2 variants. Noted treatment: 15 to 20 received Ad26.COV2.S at low or high dose, single or two shots; several received placebo; per-sample allocation not given. Collection of samples fell on day 63 after the first vaccine or placebo injection. Sequencing was performed with immunoSEQ multiplex PCR; in TCRdb, only in-frame clones are kept and a portion is missing. The data show approximately 400,000 clones, around 83% seen once. The sequences come from peripheral blood, collected in a trial of Ad26.COV2.S vaccine versus placebo. Every receptor here comes from a person aged 18-65 years who received the Ad26.COV2.S COVID-19 vaccine or a placebo.

This clone was seen more than once but under ten times. This chain connects TRBV7-9 to TRBJ1-6, with D uncertain. The CDR3 sequence is 15 residues long. CDR1 is SEHNR and CDR2 is FQNEAQ in the germline V gene (reference sequence). V lost 6 bases and J 0 bases, leaving 9 bases between the germline ends. The CDR3 region is CASSGESSYNSPLHF. For the CDR3, the DNA is TGTGCCAGCAGTGGAGAGAGCTCCTATAATTCACCCCTCCACTTT.

The chain carries TRBV7-9 and TRBJ1-1, with no clear D. The V and J ends lost 5 bases and 6 bases respectively, with 7 bases between them. The CDR3 has 11 amino acids. CDR1 and CDR2 from the germline V gene are SEHNR and FQNEAQ (reference sequence). The CDR3 region has the DNA TGTGCCAGCAGCCCAACTTCTGAAGCTTTCTTT. It yields the protein CASSPTSEAFF.

V gene TRBV7-2 combines with J gene TRBJ2-3, with 7 bases lining up with TRBD2. Unmatched junction bases numbered 8, after V lost 0 bases and J lost 5 bases. Germline lookup yields CDR1 SGHTA and CDR2 FQGNSA. The CDR3 consists of 16 residues. In DNA form, the CDR3 reads TGTGCCAGCAGCTTAGCGCCAGCGGGGAATAGAGATACGCAGTATTTT. Translated: CASSLAPAGNRDTQYF. Using reference TRBV7-2 and TRBJ2-3 for the parts outside the CDR3, the full variable domain is GAGVSQSPSNKVTEKGKDVELRCDPISGHTALYWYRQSLGQGLEFLIYFQGNSAPDKSGLPSDRFSAERTGGSVSTLTIQRTQQEDSAVYLCASSLAPAGNRDTQYFGPGTRLTVL.

This chain connects TRBV5-5 to TRBJ1-1, with D maybe TRBD1 (5 bases). This CDR3 spans 14 amino acids. With 1 base removed from V and 11 bases from J, the gap between germline ends came to 18 bases. Germline V gene sequence: CDR1 SGHKS, CDR2 YYEKEE (reference sequence). CDR3 residues: CASSLMTSGQSAFF. The CDR3 region has the DNA TGTGCCAGCAGCTTGATGACGTCAGGGCAATCGGCTTTCTTT.

The chain links TRBV7-6 to TRBJ2-2; D is ambiguous. The CDR3 is 15 amino acids. The V gene lost 6 bases and the J gene lost 0 bases, with 11 bases spanning the gap. Per the germline V gene, CDR1 is SGHVS and CDR2 is FNYEAQ. The CDR3, as DNA: TGTGCCAGCAGTGTACTGGTCGCGAACACCGGGGAGCTGTTTTTT. It specifies CASSVLVANTGELFF.

The chain is built from TRBV18 and TRBJ1-1, with D hard to call. The CDR3 runs to 13 residues. CDR1 and CDR2 (germline): KGHSH, LQKENI. V was trimmed by 4 bases and J by 1 base, leaving 7 bases between them. The CDR3 sequence: CASSRRENTEAFF. The CDR3 nucleotides are TGTGCCAGCTCACGCCGGGAGAACACTGAAGCTTTCTTT.

The rearrangement uses TRBV5-4 and TRBJ2-1; 9 positions match TRBD2. The CDR3 extends over 15 amino acids. Germline CDR1 is SGHNT and CDR2 is YYREEE (reference sequence). The trim removed 4 bases at V and 8 bases at J, leaving 10 bases unmatched. CDR3 bases: TGTGCCAGCAGCCGCAGCGGGACTAGCTTCGATGAGCAGTTCTTC. As protein: CASSRSGTSFDEQFF.

The rearrangement joins TRBV7-9 to TRBJ2-5, with D hard to call. CDR1 SEHNR and CDR2 FQNEAQ come from the germline V gene (reference sequence). V dropped 7 bases and J dropped 1 base, with 13 bases sitting between them. The CDR3 runs 14 residues. The chain's CDR3 is CASTTYASQETQYF. The DNA of the CDR3 is TGTGCCAGCACCACATATGCCAGCCAAGAGACCCAGTACTTC. Variable domain in full (rest from reference TRBV7-9 and TRBJ2-5): DTGVSQNPRHKITKRGQNVTFRCDPISEHNRLYWYRQTLGQGPEFLTYFQNEAQLEKSRLLSDRFSAERPKGSFSTLEIQRTEQGDSAMYLCASTTYASQETQYFGPGTRLLVL.

This clone was seen a handful of times. Here the CDR3 DNA reads TGTGCCAGCAGCTTGGGTGGGGGCCCACCCGGGGAGCTGTTTTTT. Protein sequence: CASSLGGGPPGELFF. The chain recombines TRBV5-4 with TRBJ2-2; possible D gene TRBD1, 6 bases. The CDR3 spans 15 residues. V gave up 0 bases and J gave up 6 bases, with 12 bases separating them. Germline V gene data show CDR1 as SGHNT and CDR2 as YYREEE (reference sequence).

The chain uses TRBV5-6 and TRBJ2-7; TRBD1 matches at 9 bases. The length of the CDR3 is 14 residues. The ends lost 2 bases at V and 3 bases at J; junction bases unmatched: 3. In germline, CDR1 is SGHDT, CDR2 YYEEEE. The CDR3 is CASSFGTGIYEQYF. The CDR3 nucleotides read TGTGCCAGCAGCTTCGGGACAGGGATCTACGAGCAGTACTTC.

The chain has TRBV6-2 or TRBV6-3 and TRBJ1-2; D remains unclear. The germline V gene encodes CDR1 MNHEY and CDR2 SVGEGT. This CDR3 is built from 16 residues. V was pared by 0 bases and J by 1 base, with 12 bases between. Here the CDR3 reads CASSYSITAHNYGYTF. CDR3 nucleotide sequence: TGTGCCAGCAGTTACTCGATCACAGCCCATAACTATGGCTACACCTTC.

V usage is TRBV19 and J usage is TRBJ2-7; 9 bases fit TRBD1. Germline lookup yields CDR1 LNHDA and CDR2 SQIVND (reference sequence). The CDR3 is 14 amino acids. Trimming at V came to 6 bases and at J to 6 bases, leaving 9 bases not matched to a gene. This chain's CDR3 is CASSPLDRGVEQYF. CDR3 nucleotides: TGTGCCAGTAGCCCACTAGACAGGGGGGTCGAGCAGTACTTC.

J is TRBJ2-7 and V is TRBV3-1 (or the pseudogene TRBV3-2), with 12 bases identical to TRBD2. V was pared by 1 base and J by 2 bases, with 12 bases of the junction left unmatched. The CDR3 extends over 19 amino acids. Germline lookup yields CDR1 LGHDT and CDR2 YNNKEL (reference sequence). CDR3 in DNA: TGTGCCAGCAGCCAAGGGACTAGCGGGGCCTTACATGCCCCCTACGAGCAGTACTTC. The encoded protein is CASSQGTSGALHAPYEQYF.

V usage is TRBV6-2 or TRBV6-3 and J usage is TRBJ1-5; TRBD1 is a possible D gene (6 bases). CDR1 and CDR2 from the germline V gene are MNHEY and SVGEGT. The V and J ends lost 6 bases and 2 bases respectively, with 17 bases between them. The CDR3 has 16 amino acids. The CDR3 here is CASSQRDTTRNQPQHF. For the CDR3, the DNA is TGTGCCAGCAGCCAACGGGACACAACTCGCAATCAGCCCCAGCATTTT.

The V and J genes are TRBV2 and TRBJ2-7; no reliable D call. Germline V gene data show CDR1 as SNHLY and CDR2 as FYNNEI. The ends were cut back, 0 bases at V and 0 bases at J, with 9 bases in the middle. There are 15 residues in the CDR3. CDR3 sequence (DNA): TGTGCCAGCAGTGAAGCGCTTCTCAGCTCCTACGAGCAGTACTTC. Translated: CASSEALLSSYEQYF.

This sequence joins TRBV18 and TRBJ1-3; TRBD1 might be the D (6 bases). With 3 bases removed from V and 3 bases from J, the gap between germline ends came to 9 bases. The CDR3 length is 14 residues. The V gene's germline CDR1 is KGHSH and CDR2 LQKENI. CDR3 in amino acids: CASSPGRGGNTIYF. In DNA, the CDR3 is TGTGCCAGCTCACCGGGCAGGGGTGGAAACACCATATATTTT.

The chain employs TRBV10-3 and TRBJ2-5; D may be TRBD2 (6 bases). CDR3 size: 13 residues. Deletions cut 10 bases from V and 5 bases from J, with 17 bases between. In germline, CDR1 is ENHRY, CDR2 SYGVKD. The CDR3 nucleotides are TGTGCCAGCGCCGGGAGCGCGACGGAGACCCAGTACTTC. Its translation: CASAGSATETQYF.

This clone came up once. The V call is TRBV27, the J call TRBJ2-7, with D unresolved. Germline-derived CDR1 and CDR2 are MNHEY and SMNVEV (reference sequence). V was trimmed by 0 bases and J by 3 bases, leaving 12 bases between them. CDR3 length: 15 amino acids. CDR3 region: CASSLSASPGYEQYF. DNA of the CDR3: TGTGCCAGCAGTTTATCTGCTTCTCCAGGCTACGAGCAGTACTTC.

This clone was detected only a few times. The chain's CDR3 is CATSASGSGNEKLFF. The CDR3 region has the DNA TGTGCCACCAGTGCCTCCGGGTCGGGTAATGAAAAACTGTTTTTT. This chain links TRBV24-1 with TRBJ1-4; no firm D call. The CDR3 consists of 15 residues. With 5 bases removed from V and 4 bases from J, the gap between germline ends came to 13 bases. CDR1 and CDR2 (germline): KGHDR, SFDVKD.

The chain links TRBV6-9 to TRBJ2-2; no clear D. V was pared by 6 bases and J by 1 base, with 9 bases between. Per germline, CDR1 MNHGY and CDR2 SVAAGI. The CDR3 runs to 14 residues. The CDR3, as DNA: TGTGCCAGCAGACTCGACCAGAACACCGGGGAGCTGTTTTTT. Its protein is CASRLDQNTGELFF.

J is TRBJ1-5 and V is TRBV2, with D unresolved. This CDR3 is built from 15 residues. Trimming took off 1 base at V and 0 bases at J, with 7 bases between the two ends. CDR1 is SNHLY, CDR2 FYNNEI, per germline. CDR3 coding DNA: TGTGCCAGCAGTGAAGAGGGAGGTAGCAATCAGCCCCAGCATTTT. It codes for CASSEEGGSNQPQHF.

This chain connects TRBV6-1 to TRBJ1-1; D ambiguous. The CDR3 sequence is 14 residues long. Trimming cost V 3 bases and J 9 bases, with 17 bases left between them. Looked up from germline, CDR1 is MNHNS and CDR2 is SASEGT. The DNA for the CDR3 is TGTGCCAGCAGTGATTACCCGGTGGCCCTTAAAGCTTTCTTT. Translating it yields CASSDYPVALKAFF.

This chain joins TRBV30 and TRBJ1-5, with D tentatively TRBD1 (5 bases). The germline V gene has CDR1 GTSNPN and CDR2 SVGIG (reference sequence). The CDR3 spans 15 residues. V shed 3 bases and J shed 3 bases, with 15 bases lying between them. In DNA form, the CDR3 reads TGTGCCTGGAGCTCCCAGGGTCTATACAATCAGCCCCAGCATTTT. This codes for CAWSSQGLYNQPQHF.

The table lists this clone with many counts. J is TRBJ1-5 and V is TRBV12-3 or TRBV12-4; no clear D gene. The V gene lost 6 bases and the J gene lost 4 bases, with 7 bases spanning the gap. CDR3 length: 12 residues. CDR3 DNA sequence: TGTGCCAGCAGAGGAGCTAATCAGCCCCAGCATTTT. Protein sequence: CASRGANQPQHF.

This clone has just one count. The V and J genes are TRBV7-9 and TRBJ2-2; D is perhaps TRBD2 (6 bases). Germline V gene data show CDR1 as SEHNR and CDR2 as FQNEAQ (reference sequence). This CDR3 is 12 amino acids long. Trimming left V 5 bases short and J 11 bases short, with 12 bases between. DNA of the CDR3: TGTGCCAGCAGCCGACTAGGAGGCGAGCTGTTTTTT. Its translation is CASSRLGGELFF.